Listed here are 30 T cell receptor beta chains from one sample, sequenced in a study of T-cell reconstitution after alpha-beta-depleted transplantation in children. Researchers prepared the TCRbeta library using unique molecular identifiers, the study reports. TCRdb called the PCR reads again in MiXCR, with one record for every CDR3 protein. The sample carries around 440,000 distinct CDR3 sequences, approximately 10% recorded once. Sample: PBMCs, taken before TCRalphabeta/CD19-depleted stem cell transplant. The receptor source for this set is a child aged 2 to 10 with inherited bone marrow failure, due to receive a stem cell transplant.

This clonotype was recorded a few times. V is TRBV12-3 or TRBV12-4 and J is TRBJ2-7, with 7 bases fitting TRBD1. Losses at the gene ends were 6 bases for V and 3 bases for J; bases not matched to a gene: 11. The CDR3 has 15 amino acids. CDR3 coding DNA: TGTGCCAGCAGCTTGCAGGGGGTCCGAATCTACGAGCAGTACTTC. This translates into CASSLQGVRIYEQYF.

This clonotype was recorded at least ten times. The chain combines TRBV12-3 or TRBV12-4 with TRBJ1-3; no definite D call. The CDR3 length is 15 residues. V was cut by 0 bases and J by 4 bases, with 10 bases left in between. The CDR3: CASSLAGPEGNTIYF. Here the CDR3 DNA reads TGTGCCAGCAGTTTAGCAGGACCCGAGGGAAACACCATATATTTT.

There are many counts of this clonotype. The chain combines TRBV28 with TRBJ2-1; D remains ambiguous. Germline V lookup: CDR1 MDHEN, CDR2 SYDVKM. V was shortened by 7 bases and J by 4 bases, with 17 bases between the two germline ends. This CDR3 contains 15 residues. Written as DNA, the CDR3 is TGTGCCAGCACTACAACCGGACCAGCTTACAATGAGCAGTTCTTC. Translation gives CASTTTGPAYNEQFF.

The rearrangement joins TRBV5-1 to TRBJ2-7; maybe TRBD2 (5 bases). The V end was cut by 3 bases, the J end by 7 bases, with 17 bases between. Germline CDR1 reads SGHRS; CDR2 reads YFSETQ. CDR3 length: 14 residues. The CDR3: CASSSQVVPGEQYF. CDR3 coding DNA: TGCGCCAGCAGCTCCCAGGTCGTGCCGGGAGAGCAGTACTTC.

In this sample, this clonotype turned up many times. This chain connects TRBV4-1 to TRBJ2-7; the D is unclear. Deletions cut 1 base from V and 0 bases from J, with 13 bases between. The CDR3 sequence is 16 residues long. Germline V gene sequence: CDR1 MGHRA, CDR2 YSYEKL. DNA for the CDR3: TGCGCCAGCAGCCAAGTCTCTAGGGTCGGCTCCTACGAGCAGTACTTC. It is translated as CASSQVSRVGSYEQYF.

This clonotype was observed many times. The CDR3 sequence is CASSLPGVYSPLHF. The CDR3 bases are TGTGCCAGCAGCTTACCAGGGGTGTATTCACCCCTCCACTTT. V usage is TRBV7-9 and J usage is TRBJ1-6, with D perhaps matching TRBD1 (6 bases). Trimming removed 2 bases from V and 8 bases from J, with 10 bases in between. CDR1 is SEHNR, CDR2 FQNEAQ, per germline (reference sequence). The CDR3 runs 14 residues. Combining the CDR3 with reference TRBV7-9 and TRBJ1-6 gives the whole variable domain DTGVSQNPRHKITKRGQNVTFRCDPISEHNRLYWYRQTLGQGPEFLTYFQNEAQLEKSRLLSDRFSAERPKGSFSTLEIQRTEQGDSAMYLCASSLPGVYSPLHFGNGTRLTVT.

The V call is TRBV19, the J call TRBJ2-7; 10 bases map to TRBD2. The CDR3 extends over 15 amino acids. The V and J ends lost 3 bases and 6 bases, in that order; junction bases with no gene match: 8. CDR1 LNHDA and CDR2 SQIVND come from the germline V gene (reference sequence). The CDR3, as DNA: TGTGCCAGTAGTATTGACGCTAGCGGGAGCACCGAGCAGTACTTC. It translates to CASSIDASGSTEQYF.

In this sample, this clonotype turned up many times. V gene TRBV28 combines with J gene TRBJ1-1; perhaps TRBD1 as D (6 bases). V lost 3 bases to trimming and J lost 6 bases, with 11 bases between them. The CDR3 spans 13 residues. Germline lookup yields CDR1 MDHEN and CDR2 SYDVKM. The CDR3 DNA follows: TGTGCCAGCAGTTTCAGGGGTGTCGCTGAAGCTTTCTTT. This gives the protein CASSFRGVAEAFF.

About this clonotype: This may come from a read error, since a much larger clone is one base off. This chain uses TRBV7-2 with TRBJ2-2, with 7 positions matching TRBD2. Germline CDR1 is SGHTA and CDR2 is FQGNSA. The CDR3 runs 13 residues. The CDR3 loop reads CASSGREAGELSF. The CDR3, as DNA: TGTGCCAGCTCAGGCCGGGAGGCCGGGGAGCTGTCTTTT.

At least ten counts were recorded for this clonotype. Written as DNA, the CDR3 is TGTGCCAGCAGCTTAAACGACCTGCTGAACTATGGCTACACCTTC. Protein: CASSLNDLLNYGYTF. This sequence joins TRBV7-2 and TRBJ1-2; D call uncertain. Trimming took 2 bases from V and 2 from J, leaving 12 bases between them. This CDR3 is built from 15 residues. The germline V gene has CDR1 SGHTA and CDR2 FQGNSA.

This clonotype was recorded at least ten times. CDR3 nucleotide sequence: TGCGCCAGCAGCTTGGGAATGGGACTAGTCAATGAGCAGTTCTTC. It is translated as CASSLGMGLVNEQFF. The gene calls are TRBV5-1 and TRBJ2-1; 8 bases match TRBD2. Germline loops: CDR1 SGHRS, CDR2 YFSETQ. This CDR3 region has 15 residues. V lost 0 bases, J lost 6 bases, and 5 bases stayed unmatched.

With respect to this clonotype: At one end, the junction sequence differs from germline, possibly due to a read error. This sequence joins TRBV18 and TRBJ1-5; 9 nucleotides align to TRBD1. Germline CDR1 KGHSH, CDR2 LQKENI. The CDR3 spans 15 residues. This CDR3 reads CASSPQGQGKQPQHF. CDR3 nucleotide sequence: TGTGCCAGCTCACCCCAGGGACAGGGCAAACAGCCCCAGCATTTT.

This clonotype has more than one count but fewer than ten. This sequence joins TRBV2 and TRBJ2-4; no clear D. The V end lost 0 bases, the J end lost 0 bases, and 15 bases lay between the germline ends. The CDR3 length is 18 residues. CDR1 SNHLY and CDR2 FYNNEI come from the germline V gene. For the CDR3, the DNA is TGTGCCAGCAGTGAAGCCCTGAACGAGGAACTAGCCAAAAACATTCAGTACTTC. Protein sequence: CASSEALNEELAKNIQYF.

This clonotype has ten or more counts. The chain combines TRBV4-3 with TRBJ2-3, with D possibly matching TRBD2 (5 bases). The CDR3 contains 14 residues. Trimming removed 0 bases from V and 11 bases from J, with 15 bases in between. In germline, CDR1 is LGHNA, CDR2 YSLEER. Here the CDR3 reads CASSQEPGDYGQYF. Here the CDR3 DNA reads TGCGCCAGCAGCCAAGAACCCGGTGACTATGGGCAGTATTTT.

This rearrangement joins TRBV20-1 to TRBJ1-1; D call uncertain. The CDR3 sequence is 11 residues long. Deletions cut 3 bases from V and 9 bases from J, with 11 bases between. Germline assignment: CDR1 DFQATT and CDR2 SNEGSKA (reference sequence). In DNA, the CDR3 is TGCAGTGCTAGTTATGGCGCTCAAGCTTTCTTT. Its translation: CSASYGAQAFF.

In its sample, this clonotype was seen many times. The chain carries TRBV6-1 and TRBJ1-2, with 12 bases aligning to TRBD1. The germline V gene has CDR1 MNHNS and CDR2 SASEGT. The CDR3 spans 14 residues. V dropped 5 bases and J dropped 8; count of bases not matched to a gene: 6. CDR3 DNA: TGTGCCAGCAGTCTCCGGGACAGGGGGCACGGCTACACCTTC. It is translated as CASSLRDRGHGYTF.

As to this clonotype: A much larger clone is a single base away; this may be a read error. The rearrangement links TRBV7-6 to TRBJ2-1; TRBD2 matches 11 bases. CDR3 length equals 16 residues. The germline gives CDR1 SGHVS, CDR2 FNYEAQ. Trimming at V came to 4 bases and at J to 4 bases, leaving 6 bases not matched to a gene. The CDR3 coding sequence is TGTGCCAGCAGCTACGCCGGGACTAGCGGATACAATGAGCAGTTCTTC. Protein: CASSYAGTSGYNEQFF.

On this clonotype itself: Germline is not matched at one junction end, which may reflect a read error. As DNA, the CDR3 is TGCAGTGCTAGAGATACCGGGACTAGCAATGAGCATTTCTTC. It yields the protein CSARDTGTSNEHFF. The gene calls are TRBV20-1 and TRBJ2-1; 9 nucleotides align to TRBD2. This CDR3 comprises 14 residues. In germline, CDR1 is DFQATT, CDR2 SNEGSKA (reference sequence).

Note on this clonotype: One base away lies a much larger clone, so this may be a sequencing read error. The chain joins TRBV6-1 to TRBJ2-2; D is unclear. This CDR3 spans 13 amino acids. Germline V gene lookup returns CDR1 MNHNS and CDR2 SASEGT. DNA of the CDR3: TGTGCCAGCAGTCCAAGGGCCACCGTGGAGCTGTTTTTT. Amino acid sequence: CASSPRATVELFF.

This clonotype was counted ten times or more. The V gene is TRBV13, the J gene TRBJ2-1; 7 nucleotides line up with TRBD1. The germline V gene has CDR1 PRHDT and CDR2 FYEKMQ (reference sequence). This CDR3 has 15 amino acids. V shed 0 bases and J 7 bases; nucleotides not matched to a gene: 6. CDR3 in DNA: TGTGCCAGCAGCTTAGGGACAGGGCGCGCGAATGAGCAGTTCTTC. Its translation is CASSLGTGRANEQFF.

This clonotype was recorded at least ten times. The chain uses TRBV27 and TRBJ2-1; TRBD2 matches at 14 bases. Looked up from germline, CDR1 is MNHEY and CDR2 is SMNVEV (reference sequence). The CDR3 contains 17 residues. J lost 0 bases, V lost 5 bases, and 3 bases had no gene match. CDR3 nucleotide sequence: TGTGCCAGCAGTCCGGGGACTAGCGGGAGCTCCTACAATGAGCAGTTCTTC. It is translated as CASSPGTSGSSYNEQFF.

This clonotype was seen many times. In DNA, the CDR3 is TGTGCCAGCAGCTTAGCTCCCAGGGGAACCTATAATTCACCCCTCCACTTT. This codes for CASSLAPRGTYNSPLHF. The chain is built from TRBV7-2 and TRBJ1-6, with D possibly TRBD1 on 6 matching bases. The CDR3 sequence is 17 residues long. V lost 0 bases and J 2 bases, leaving 11 bases between the germline ends. Germline values: CDR1 SGHTA, CDR2 FQGNSA.

V is TRBV7-9 and J is TRBJ2-1; no reliable D call. V was clipped by 0 bases and J by 0 bases, with 12 bases between them. The CDR3 has 17 residues. Germline CDR1 is SEHNR and CDR2 is FQNEAQ (reference sequence). CDR3 protein: CASSLALGYRSYNEQFF. In DNA, the CDR3 is TGTGCCAGCAGCTTAGCGCTAGGGTATCGCTCCTACAATGAGCAGTTCTTC.

The V and J genes are TRBV18 and TRBJ2-6; 7 bases fit TRBD1. The CDR3 spans 17 residues. Germline V CDR1 and CDR2: KGHSH, LQKENI. V lost 6 bases to trimming and J lost 2 bases; unmatched junction nucleotides: 10. The CDR3 coding sequence is TGTGCCAGCTCCCCGCGGACAGGCAACACTGGGGCCAACGTCCTGACTTTC. This codes for CASSPRTGNTGANVLTF.

V is TRBV5-1 and J is TRBJ1-4; D is unclear. CDR3 length equals 14 residues. Germline V lookup: CDR1 SGHRS, CDR2 YFSETQ. The V end lost 1 base, the J end lost 11 bases, and 15 bases lay between the germline ends. The CDR3 is CASSLTVEDDKLFF. CDR3 DNA: TGCGCCAGCAGCTTGACAGTAGAGGACGATAAACTGTTTTTT.

Comment on this clonotype: This could be a read error, since a much larger clone is one nucleotide away. The rearrangement uses TRBV5-5 and TRBJ1-2, with TRBD1 identical over 8 bases. CDR1 is SGHKS, CDR2 YYEKEE, per germline (reference sequence). With 5 bases clipped from V and 3 bases from J, the junction kept 12 bases outside the gene matches. The CDR3 covers 16 residues. For the CDR3, the DNA is TGTGCCAGCAGAGACGACAGGGGTGATTCGGACTATGGCTACACCTTC. The encoded protein is CASRDDRGDSDYGYTF.

This clonotype has a count of ten or more. The rearrangement joins TRBV2 to TRBJ2-1, with TRBD2 matching 9 bases. V dropped 3 bases and J dropped 5; count of bases not matched to a gene: 5. Germline V gene lookup returns CDR1 SNHLY and CDR2 FYNNEI. CDR3 length equals 15 residues. This chain's CDR3 is CASSDWQRGDNEQFF. Written as DNA, the CDR3 is TGTGCCAGCAGTGATTGGCAGCGGGGGGACAATGAGCAGTTCTTC.

The chain is built from TRBV12-3 or TRBV12-4 and TRBJ2-1; 14 bases line up with TRBD2. J gave up 4 bases and V 8 bases, and 16 bases lay outside the gene matches. The CDR3 runs to 19 residues. The CDR3: CASYPGLAGEGGWYNEQFF. CDR3 in DNA: TGTGCCAGCTATCCGGGACTAGCGGGAGAGGGAGGGTGGTACAATGAGCAGTTCTTC.

This clonotype was detected many times. The J gene is TRBJ2-1, the V gene TRBV29-1; a possible D gene is TRBD1 (5 bases). The CDR3 length is 14 residues. V was clipped by 1 base and J by 1 base, with 8 bases between them. CDR1 is SQVTM, CDR2 ANQGSEA, per germline. CDR3 bases: TGCAGCGTTGAAGGGCACAGGTCCTACAATGAGCAGTTCTTC. This sequence encodes CSVEGHRSYNEQFF.

The table lists this clonotype with many counts. The J gene is TRBJ2-5, the V gene TRBV29-1, with 7 bases lining up with TRBD1. Germline V CDR1 and CDR2: SQVTM, ANQGSEA. This CDR3 is built from 13 residues. V lost 4 bases, J lost 5 bases, and 7 bases stayed unmatched. The CDR3: CSVARQGGETQYF. Written as DNA, the CDR3 is TGCAGCGTTGCCCGACAGGGTGGGGAGACCCAGTACTTC.